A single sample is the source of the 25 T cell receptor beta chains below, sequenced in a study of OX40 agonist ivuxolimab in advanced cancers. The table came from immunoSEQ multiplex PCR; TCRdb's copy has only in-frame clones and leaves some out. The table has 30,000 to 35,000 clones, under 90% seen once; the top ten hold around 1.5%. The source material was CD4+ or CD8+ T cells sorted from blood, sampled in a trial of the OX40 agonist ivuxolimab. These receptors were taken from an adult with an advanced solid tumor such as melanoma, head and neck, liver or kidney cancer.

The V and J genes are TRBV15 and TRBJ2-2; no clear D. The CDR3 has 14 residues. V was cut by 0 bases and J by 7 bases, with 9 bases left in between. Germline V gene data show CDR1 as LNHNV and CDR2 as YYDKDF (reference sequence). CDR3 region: CATSRDRDGGELFF. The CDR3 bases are TGTGCCACCAGCAGAGATAGGGATGGCGGGGAGCTGTTTTTT.

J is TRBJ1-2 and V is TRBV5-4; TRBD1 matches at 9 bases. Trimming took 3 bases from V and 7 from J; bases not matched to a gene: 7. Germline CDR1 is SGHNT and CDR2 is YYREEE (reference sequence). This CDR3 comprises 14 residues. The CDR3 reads CASSSPGQGFGYTF. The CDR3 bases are TGTGCCAGCAGCTCACCGGGACAGGGTTTTGGCTACACCTTC. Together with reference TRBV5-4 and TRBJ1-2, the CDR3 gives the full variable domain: ETGVTQSPTHLIKTRGQQVTLRCSSQSGHNTVSWYQQALGQGPQFIFQYYREEENGRGNFPPRFSGLQFPNYSSELNVNALELDDSALYLCASSSPGQGFGYTFGSGTRLTVV.

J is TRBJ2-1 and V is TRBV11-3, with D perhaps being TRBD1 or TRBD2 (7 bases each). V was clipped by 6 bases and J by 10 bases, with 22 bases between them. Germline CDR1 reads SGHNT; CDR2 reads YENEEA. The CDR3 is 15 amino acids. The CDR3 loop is CASSLGQGGFGEQFF. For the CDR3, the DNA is TGTGCCAGCAGTCTCGGGCAGGGGGGGTTTGGCGAGCAGTTCTTC.

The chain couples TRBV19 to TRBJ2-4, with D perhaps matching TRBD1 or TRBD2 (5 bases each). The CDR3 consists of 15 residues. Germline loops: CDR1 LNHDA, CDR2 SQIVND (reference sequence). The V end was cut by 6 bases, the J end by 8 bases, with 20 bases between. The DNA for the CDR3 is TGTGCCAGTAGACGCAGCCGGGACGGAGGCCACATTCAGTACTTC. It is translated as CASRRSRDGGHIQYF.

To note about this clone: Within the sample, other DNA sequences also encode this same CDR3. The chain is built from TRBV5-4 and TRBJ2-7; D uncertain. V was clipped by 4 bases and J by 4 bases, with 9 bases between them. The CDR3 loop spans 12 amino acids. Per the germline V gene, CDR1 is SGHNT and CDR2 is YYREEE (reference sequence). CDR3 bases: TGTGCCAGCAGCCTGGACGGTTACGAGCAGTACTTC. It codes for CASSLDGYEQYF. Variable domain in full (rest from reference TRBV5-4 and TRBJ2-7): ETGVTQSPTHLIKTRGQQVTLRCSSQSGHNTVSWYQQALGQGPQFIFQYYREEENGRGNFPPRFSGLQFPNYSSELNVNALELDDSALYLCASSLDGYEQYFGPGTRLTVT.

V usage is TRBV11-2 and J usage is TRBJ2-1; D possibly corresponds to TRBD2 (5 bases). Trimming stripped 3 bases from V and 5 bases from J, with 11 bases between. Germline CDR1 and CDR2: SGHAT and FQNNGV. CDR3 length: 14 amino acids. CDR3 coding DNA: TGTGCCAGCAGCTTGGTTAGCGCCAACAATGAGCAGTTCTTC. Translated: CASSLVSANNEQFF.

CDR3 coding DNA: TGTGCCACCAGCAGAGCGGGGGTGGCAGGGCGGGATGAGCAGTTCTTC. It translates to CATSRAGVAGRDEQFF. V gene TRBV15 combines with J gene TRBJ2-1; possible D gene TRBD2, 6 bases. CDR3 length equals 16 residues. Germline V lookup: CDR1 LNHNV, CDR2 YYDKDF (reference sequence). The V and J ends lost 1 base and 8 bases respectively, with 18 bases between them.

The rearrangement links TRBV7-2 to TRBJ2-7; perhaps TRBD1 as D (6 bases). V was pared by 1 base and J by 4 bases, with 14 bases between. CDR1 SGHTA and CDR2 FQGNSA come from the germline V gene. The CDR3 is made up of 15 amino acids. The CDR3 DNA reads TGTGCCAGCAGCTTAGAGGTGACAGGTTGGTACGAGCAGTACTTC. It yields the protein CASSLEVTGWYEQYF.

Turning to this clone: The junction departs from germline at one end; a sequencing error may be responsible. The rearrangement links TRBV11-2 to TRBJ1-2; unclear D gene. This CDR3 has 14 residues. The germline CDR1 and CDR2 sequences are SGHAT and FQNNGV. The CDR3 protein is CASSQDYNNYGYTF. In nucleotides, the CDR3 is TGCGCCAGCAGCCAGGACTATAATAACTATGGCTACACCTTC. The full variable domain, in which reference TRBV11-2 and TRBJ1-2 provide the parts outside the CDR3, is EAGVAQSPRYKIIEKRQSVAFWCNPISGHATLYWYQQILGQGPKLLIQFQNNGVVDDSQLPKDRFSAERLKGVDSTLKIQPAKLEDSAVYLCASSQDYNNYGYTFGSGTRLTVV.

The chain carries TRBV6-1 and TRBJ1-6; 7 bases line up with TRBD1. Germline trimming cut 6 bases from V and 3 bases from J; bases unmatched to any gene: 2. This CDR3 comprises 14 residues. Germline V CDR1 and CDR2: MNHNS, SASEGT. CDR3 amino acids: CASRTGYYNSPLHF. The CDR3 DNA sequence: TGTGCCAGCAGGACAGGGTACTATAATTCACCCCTCCACTTT.

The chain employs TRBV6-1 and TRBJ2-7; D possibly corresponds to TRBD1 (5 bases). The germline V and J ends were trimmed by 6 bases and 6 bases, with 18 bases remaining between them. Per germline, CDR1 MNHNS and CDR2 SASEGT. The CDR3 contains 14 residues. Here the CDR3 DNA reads TGTGCCAGCAGCCCAGGTAGGGGTATTGGCGAGCAGTACTTC. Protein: CASSPGRGIGEQYF.

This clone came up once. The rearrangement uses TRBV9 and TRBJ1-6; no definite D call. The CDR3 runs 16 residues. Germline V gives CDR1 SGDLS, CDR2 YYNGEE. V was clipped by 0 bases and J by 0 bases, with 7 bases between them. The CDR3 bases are TGTGCCAGCAGCGTAGGGGTTAGCTCCTATAATTCACCCCTCCACTTT. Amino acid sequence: CASSVGVSSYNSPLHF.

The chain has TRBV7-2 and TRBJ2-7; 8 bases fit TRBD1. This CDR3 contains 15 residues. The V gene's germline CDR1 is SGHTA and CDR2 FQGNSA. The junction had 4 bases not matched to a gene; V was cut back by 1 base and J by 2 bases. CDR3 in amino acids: CASSLEGTGTYEQYF. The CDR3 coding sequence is TGTGCCAGCAGCTTAGAGGGGACAGGAACCTACGAGCAGTACTTC.

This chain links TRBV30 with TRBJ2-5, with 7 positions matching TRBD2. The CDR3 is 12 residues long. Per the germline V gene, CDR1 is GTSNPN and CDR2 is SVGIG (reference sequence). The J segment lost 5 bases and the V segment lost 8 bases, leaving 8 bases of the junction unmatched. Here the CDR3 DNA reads TGTGCCCTCAGCGGGGTTGGGGAGACCCAGTACTTC. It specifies CALSGVGETQYF.

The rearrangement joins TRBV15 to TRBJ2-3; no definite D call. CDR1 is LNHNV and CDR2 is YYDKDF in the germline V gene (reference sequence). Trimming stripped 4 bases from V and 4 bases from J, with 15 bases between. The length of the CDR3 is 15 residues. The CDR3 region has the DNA TGTGCCACCAGCATACCAACGAGTCCCTCAGATACGCAGTATTTT. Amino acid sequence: CATSIPTSPSDTQYF.

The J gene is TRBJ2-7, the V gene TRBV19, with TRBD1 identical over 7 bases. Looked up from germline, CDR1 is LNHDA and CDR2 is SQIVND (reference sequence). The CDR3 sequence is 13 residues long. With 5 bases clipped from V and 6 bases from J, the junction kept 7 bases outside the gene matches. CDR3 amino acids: CASSHDRVREQYF. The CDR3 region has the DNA TGTGCCAGTAGTCACGACAGGGTTCGCGAGCAGTACTTC.

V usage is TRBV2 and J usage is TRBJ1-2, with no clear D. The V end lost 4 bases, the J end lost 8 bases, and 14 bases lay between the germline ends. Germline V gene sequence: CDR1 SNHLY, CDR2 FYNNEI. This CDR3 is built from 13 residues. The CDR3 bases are TGTGCCAGCAGTGGATCTGGGTTGCAAGGCTACACCTTC. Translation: CASSGSGLQGYTF.

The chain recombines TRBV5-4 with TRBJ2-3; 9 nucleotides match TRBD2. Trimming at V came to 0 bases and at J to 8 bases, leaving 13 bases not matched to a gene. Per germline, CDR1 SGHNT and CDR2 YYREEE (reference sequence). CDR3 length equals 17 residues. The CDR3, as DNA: TGTGCCAGCAGCTTGGAAGGGAGCGGGGGGCCGCGTAGTACGCAGTATTTT. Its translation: CASSLEGSGGPRSTQYF.

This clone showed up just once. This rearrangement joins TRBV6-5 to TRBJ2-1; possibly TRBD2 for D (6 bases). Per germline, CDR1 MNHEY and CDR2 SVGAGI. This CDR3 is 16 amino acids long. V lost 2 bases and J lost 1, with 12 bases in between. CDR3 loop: CASSYRSGRSYNEQFF. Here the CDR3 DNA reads TGTGCCAGCAGTTACAGGAGTGGGAGGTCCTACAATGAGCAGTTCTTC.

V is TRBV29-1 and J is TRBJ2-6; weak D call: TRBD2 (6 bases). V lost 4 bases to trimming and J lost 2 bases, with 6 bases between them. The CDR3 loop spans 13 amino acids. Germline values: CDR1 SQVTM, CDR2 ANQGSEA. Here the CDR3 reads CSVGGTGANVLTF. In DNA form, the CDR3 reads TGCAGCGTTGGCGGGACTGGGGCCAACGTCCTGACTTTC.

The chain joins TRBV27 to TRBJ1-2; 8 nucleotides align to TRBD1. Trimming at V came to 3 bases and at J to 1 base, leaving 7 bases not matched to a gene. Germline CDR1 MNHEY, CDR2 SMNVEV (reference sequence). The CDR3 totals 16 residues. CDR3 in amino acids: CASSFAGGAYNYGYTF. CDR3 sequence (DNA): TGTGCCAGCAGTTTTGCAGGGGGCGCTTATAACTATGGCTACACCTTC.

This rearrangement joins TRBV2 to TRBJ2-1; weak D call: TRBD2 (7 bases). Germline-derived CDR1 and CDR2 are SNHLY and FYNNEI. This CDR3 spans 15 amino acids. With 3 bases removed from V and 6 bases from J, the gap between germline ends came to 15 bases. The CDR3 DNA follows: TGTGCCAGCAGTGACCAACAGGGAGGGGTCAATGAGCAGTTCTTC. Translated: CASSDQQGGVNEQFF.

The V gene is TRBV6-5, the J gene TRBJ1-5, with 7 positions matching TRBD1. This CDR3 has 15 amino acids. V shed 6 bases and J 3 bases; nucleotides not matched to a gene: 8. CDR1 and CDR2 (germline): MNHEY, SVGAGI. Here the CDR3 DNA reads TGTGCCAGCAGGAGACAGGGAGGGACCAATCAGCCCCAGCATTTT. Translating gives CASRRQGGTNQPQHF.

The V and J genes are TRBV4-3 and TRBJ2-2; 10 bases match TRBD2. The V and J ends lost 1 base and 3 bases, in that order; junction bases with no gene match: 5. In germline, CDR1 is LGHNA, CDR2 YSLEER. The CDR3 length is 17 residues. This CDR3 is CASSQGTSGWYTGELFF. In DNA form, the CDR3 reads TGCGCCAGCAGCCAAGGGACTAGCGGCTGGTACACCGGGGAGCTGTTTTTT.

Here the CDR3 reads CASSQERSPGVSPLHF. The CDR3, as DNA: TGTGCCAGCAGCCAAGAACGCTCGCCAGGGGTTTCACCCCTCCACTTT. The chain couples TRBV4-2 to TRBJ1-6; D is perhaps TRBD1 (6 bases). The CDR3 is 16 amino acids. Germline loops: CDR1 LGHNA, CDR2 YNFKEQ. Deletions cut 0 bases from V and 9 bases from J, with 15 bases between.